The sequence of this T cell receptor (beta chain) was determined in a study of blood T cell repertoires in COVID-19. For the study at large: COVID-19 samples collected from the United States, Italy and Spain covered acute and convalescent phases.

Participants were aged about 18 to 100 years from more than 20 US areas. Individuals in the exposed group had encountered a COVID-19 case within 2 weeks preceding study entry. In the source study's methods: Amplification from reference gene primers served as the basis for estimated nucleated cell counts. The protocol was immunoSEQ multiplex PCR, while the TCRdb copy is restricted to in-frame clones and leaves out a portion. Clone size and V and J calls were adopted from that table, with D and trimming inferred from the DNA. The sample has 200,000 to 250,000 clones, 85% to 90% seen once. V lost 5 bases to trimming and J lost 6 bases; unmatched junction nucleotides: 7. Per germline, CDR1 SGHRS and CDR2 YFSETQ. The CDR3 totals 14 residues.

The sequenced sample consisted of PBMCs or T cells enriched from blood (not recorded which). The TCR comes from a man aged 45-65 years who had been exposed to COVID-19. The chain employs TRBV5-1 and TRBJ1-2; 10 bases are a match to TRBD1. CDR3 amino acids: CASRMGQGFNGYTF. CDR3 sequence (DNA): TGCGCCAGCAGGATGGGACAGGGGTTTAATGGCTACACCTTC.